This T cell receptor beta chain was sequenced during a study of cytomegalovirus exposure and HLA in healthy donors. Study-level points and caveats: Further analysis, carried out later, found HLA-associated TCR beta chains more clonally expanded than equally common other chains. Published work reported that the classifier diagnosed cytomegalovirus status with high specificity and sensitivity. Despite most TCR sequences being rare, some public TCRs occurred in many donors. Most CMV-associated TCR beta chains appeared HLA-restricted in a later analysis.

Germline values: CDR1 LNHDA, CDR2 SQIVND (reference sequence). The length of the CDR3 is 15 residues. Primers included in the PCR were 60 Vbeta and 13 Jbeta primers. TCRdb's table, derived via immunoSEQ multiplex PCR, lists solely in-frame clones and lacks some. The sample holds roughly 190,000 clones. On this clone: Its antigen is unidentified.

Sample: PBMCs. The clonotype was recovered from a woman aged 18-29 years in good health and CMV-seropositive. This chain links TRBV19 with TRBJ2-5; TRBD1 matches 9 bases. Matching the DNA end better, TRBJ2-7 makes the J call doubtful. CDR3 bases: TGTGCCAGTAGTGTAACCGGGACAGGGTCCTACGAGCAGTACTTC. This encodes CASSVTGTGSYEQYF.